The subject of this entry is one TCR beta chain. The table lists this clonotype with a few counts. The antigen it binds to is not known. It has no much larger one-base neighbor in the sample; base qualities were not kept. The sample comes from a study of regulatory T cells in long-lasting Graves disease (dated by TCRdb to the early 2020s). Regarding the study in general: In the newly diagnosed Graves' disease group, patients had been taking antithyroid drugs for less than 3 months. A total of 35 or so samples were covered by TCR sequencing, comprising around 13 persistent and about 20 newly diagnosed Graves' disease patients. The study was registered as a clinical trial and conducted in China. Persistent Graves' disease patients were compared with newly diagnosed Graves' disease patients by peripheral blood TCR sequencing and RNA sequencing. The full study reports these points: Lower TCR Shannon entropy and fewer highly expanded clones were observed in persistent Graves' disease patients than in newly diagnosed patients, which suggested clonal expansion. Only peripheral blood was studied, because thyroid tissue, the primary lesion, was inaccessible. Preferential use of TRBV28, TRBJ1-2 and TRBJ2-5 was observed in persistent disease, whereas TRBV20-1 and TRBJ2-1 were favored in newly diagnosed disease. Persistent patients shared more public clonotypes among themselves (around 2,500) than newly diagnosed patients did (more than 850). The authors noted that the small sample size was a limitation that may lower accuracy. Only the TCR beta chain was sequenced and analyzed.

What the time point label conveys for this sample: newly diagnosed GD, antithyroid drugs for less than 3 months. RNA was extracted from PBMCs in TRIzol for both TCR sequencing and RNA sequencing. Graves' disease was diagnosed according to American Thyroid Association guidelines. Patients were recruited from an endocrinology department in Xi'an, China. From each patient, about 9 milliliters of peripheral blood was collected into an EDTA anticoagulant tube. Ficoll Paque Plus density gradient separation was used to isolate PBMCs, and no further T cell sorting was performed. An Agilent 2100 Bioanalyzer and agarose gel were used to check RNA quality, while a NanoDrop 2000 measured RNA concentration. The library relied on multiplex PCR. For sequencing, an Illumina HiSeq 4000 was employed. CDR3 regions were amplified by Arm-PCR with iRepertoire HTBI primers to construct TCR beta libraries. PCR products were gel purified before sequencing. The original pipeline was this. Gene usage analysis of CDR3 amino acid clonotypes used the 62 TRBV and about 13 TRBJ segments found across samples. Filtered high-quality paired reads were merged into contigs using COPE and FqMerger. BLAST was used to align contigs to the IMGT TRBV, TRBD and TRBJ reference genes, and CDR3 was defined following IMGT. Any clonotype with a frequency above 0.1% was counted as a highly expanded clone. Repertoire diversity was measured by Shannon entropy, and V-J evenness by the Gini coefficient. Clonotypes shared by more than one individual were considered public. In TCRdb, the public reads were trimmed at Q25 with fastp and aligned with MiXCR, with productive beta chains retained. Each entry merges the rows of one CDR3 protein and shows their most common DNA and genes. The V and J calls and clone size are TCRdb's, not the authors'. For this sample there are 560,000 or so distinct CDR3 sequences; about 16% appear just once. The top ten hold around 12% of the sample.

V lost 5 bases and J lost 1 base; the stretch between them is 18 bases long. The CDR3 goes from the cysteine to the phenylalanine over 16 residues. The kept DNA is CDR3 alone, 48 bases in frame from the first base. CDR1 MGHRA and CDR2 YSYEKL are derived from the germline V gene. These data were likewise used in another study, on T cells in Graves' hyperthyroidism and ophthalmopathy. The second publication reports: A patient counted as having stable Graves' hyperthyroidism if no progression to ophthalmopathy occurred over 18 months of follow-up. Hyperthyroidism patients were newly diagnosed, had a disease duration of under 2 months, and were aged 18 to 65 years. Exclusion was applied to patients with uncontrolled infections, other autoimmune diseases, pregnancy or lactation. Diagnoses were established on the basis of clinical symptoms, serum thyroxine and TRAb, thyroid ultrasound, and orbital computed tomography. The first round of RT-PCR for the TCR CDR3 was performed with the HTBI primer set and the Qiagen OneStep RT-PCR kit. Most expanded thyroid clonotypes (frequency above 0.001) were also detected in blood, suggesting blood repertoires may reflect thyroid immune responses. In cross-validation, a model built on a 13 V-J signature told ophthalmopathy apart from stable hyperthyroidism with 85% to 90% sensitivity and about 81% specificity, and in testing the same model reached 80%/75%. In validation, the model predicted progression to ophthalmopathy with approximately 70% sensitivity and approximately 72% specificity, a median of 6.5 months before onset. To identify TCR V-J signatures that set the groups apart, the researchers used a discovery cohort of 95 to 100 patients, made up of 40 to 45 with Graves' ophthalmopathy and 55 to 65 with stable Graves' hyperthyroidism. Prospective prediction of ophthalmopathy was tested in an independent validation cohort consisting of 18 to 20 hyperthyroidism patients and around 16 patients who later progressed to ophthalmopathy. The roughly 94 discovery patients were randomly divided into training and test sets at a 7:3 ratio. Thyroid tissue and blood T-cell repertoires from about six Graves' hyperthyroidism patients were also compared in the study. Once sampling was done, hyperthyroidism patients were given methimazole at a starting dose of 30 mg daily, whereas ophthalmopathy patients were given high-dose intravenous methylprednisolone. The libraries were constructed in a second round of multiplex PCR and then size-selected and purified. Sequencing of the libraries was done on an Illumina HiSeq2000 using paired-end 100 bp reads. SOAPnuke was used to process the raw data, removing reads that contained adapters or uncalled bases, had a mean Phred below 15, or lacked an exact match to the constant primer or identifier. High-quality paired reads were merged with COPE v1.2.5, and unique nucleotide sequences were defined as clonotypes. MiTCR v1.1 was used to align clonotypes to the IMGT TRBV, TRBD and TRBJ reference segments. Only V-J combinations with frequency above 0.0001, covering 99.2% of repertoires, were analysed. A TCS score was defined as the ratio of F50 (clonal expansion) to E x V (chaos), with BLOSUM62-based TCRdist applied between CDR3 peptides within each V-J. Welch's t-statistics and random forest reduced several hundred V-J features to 13, which were used in a naive Bayes classifier (R e1071). Sample size was not statistically predetermined, and investigators were not blinded to group allocation. TCR Vbeta CDR3 sequencing of some 140 peripheral blood samples (fewer than 45 ophthalmopathy, 75 hyperthyroidism and approximately 17 progressor patients) is reported in the paper.

The receptor chain draws on TRBV4-1 and TRBJ2-7, with the D gene possibly TRBD1 or TRBD2, each one fitting 5 bases. Sample: peripheral blood mononuclear cells (PBMCs), taken at new diagnosis, from a patient treated with antithyroid drugs. This TCR derives from a man aged 18-30 years with Graves disease. Donor details come from another sample of the same person, matched by shared clones. The bases read TGCGCCAGCAGCACAATAAAGGGACGGTCGTCCTACGAGCAGTACTTC. Its protein product is CASSTIKGRSSYEQYF.